Each of the 16 T cell receptor beta chains below was sequenced from the same sample in a study of blood T cell repertoires in COVID-19. Clones were read by immunoSEQ multiplex PCR, and TCRdb kept only the in-frame ones, dropping some. The repertoire includes hundreds of thousands of clones, approximately 79% of them detected once, and 4.5% to 6% sits in the top ten. Sequencing was carried out using peripheral blood. These receptors came from a woman older than 75 with active or convalescent COVID-19.

This clone has just one count. The genes are TRBV9 and TRBJ2-3, with 8 bases fitting TRBD2. This CDR3 contains 15 residues. V lost 2 bases to trimming and J lost 3 bases; unmatched junction nucleotides: 5. The germline V gene encodes CDR1 SGDLS and CDR2 YYNGEE. CDR3 sequence (DNA): TGTGCCAGCAGCGTCTTCAGCGGGGGTACAGATACGCAGTATTTT. This gives the protein CASSVFSGGTDTQYF.

V and J are TRBV19 and TRBJ1-1, with TRBD1 as a possible D gene (6 bases). The CDR3 totals 13 residues. The germline gives CDR1 LNHDA, CDR2 SQIVND (reference sequence). Trimming pared 1 base from V and 3 bases from J, leaving 6 bases between. The CDR3 here is CASSIAGDTEAFF. The DNA of the CDR3 is TGTGCCAGTAGTATAGCAGGGGACACTGAAGCTTTCTTT.

In this sample, this clone turned up a few times. The J gene is TRBJ1-3, the V gene TRBV21-1; TRBD1, the D gene given by the table, was not confirmed from the DNA. TRBV21-1 is termed a pseudogene. There are 15 residues in the CDR3. The CDR3 here is CASSALTVSGNTIYF. In nucleotides, the CDR3 is TGTGCCAGCAGCGCCCTGACAGTCTCTGGAAACACCATATATTTT.

The chain has TRBV2 and TRBJ2-1, with 7 bases fitting TRBD2. The CDR3 sequence is 15 residues long. With 2 bases clipped from V and 9 bases from J, the junction kept 10 bases outside the gene matches. CDR1 SNHLY and CDR2 FYNNEI come from the germline V gene. As DNA, the CDR3 is TGTGCCAGCAGTGAAATATCGGACCCGGGGGGTGAGCAGTTCTTC. Its protein is CASSEISDPGGEQFF.

The CDR3 protein is CASSRQDQGPYGYTF. The CDR3 DNA reads TGTGCCAGCAGTAGACAGGACCAGGGCCCCTATGGCTACACCTTC. The rearrangement links TRBV6-5 to TRBJ1-2; weak D call: TRBD1 (6 bases). This CDR3 contains 15 residues. Germline V gene data show CDR1 as MNHEY and CDR2 as SVGAGI. The V gene lost 5 bases and the J gene lost 4 bases, with 17 bases spanning the gap.

V usage is TRBV19 and J usage is TRBJ1-3; a weak D match, TRBD1 (5 bases). V dropped 8 bases and J dropped 1 base, with 9 bases sitting between them. There are 13 residues in the CDR3. The V gene's germline CDR1 is LNHDA and CDR2 SQIVND (reference sequence). The CDR3 bases are TGTGCCAGTTTCGACAGATCTGGAAACACCATATATTTT. Amino acid sequence: CASFDRSGNTIYF.

The J gene is TRBJ2-7, the V gene TRBV5-1, with D unresolved. Germline lookup yields CDR1 SGHRS and CDR2 YFSETQ. The germline V and J ends were trimmed by 0 bases and 5 bases, with 15 bases remaining between them. The CDR3 contains 15 residues. CDR3 in DNA: TGCGCCAGCAGCTTGGGCGGAAATAAGCTCGACGAGCAGTACTTC. Protein sequence: CASSLGGNKLDEQYF.

The chain recombines TRBV5-1 with TRBJ2-2; TRBD1 matches 7 bases. This CDR3 spans 14 amino acids. Per germline, CDR1 SGHRS and CDR2 YFSETQ. Unmatched junction bases numbered 2, after V lost 2 bases and J lost 4 bases. The CDR3 reads CASSLYRGTGELFF. Here the CDR3 DNA reads TGCGCCAGCAGCTTATACAGGGGCACCGGGGAGCTGTTTTTT.

CDR3 DNA: TGTGCCAGTAGCAACCTTCGGGACAGGGACTACAATGAGCAGTTCTTC. Protein sequence: CASSNLRDRDYNEQFF. This chain links TRBV19 with TRBJ2-1; TRBD1 matches at 9 bases. V lost 6 bases and J lost 3; bases outside the gene matches: 9. The germline CDR1 and CDR2 sequences are LNHDA and SQIVND (reference sequence). This CDR3 region has 16 residues.

The sample holds a few counts of this clone. CDR3 nucleotides: TGTGCCAGCAGCGGACATATTTCGGCCTACGAGCAGTACTTC. It encodes CASSGHISAYEQYF. This chain joins TRBV11-2 and TRBJ2-7; weak D call: TRBD1 (5 bases). The CDR3 runs to 14 residues. CDR1 is SGHAT and CDR2 is FQNNGV in the germline V gene. Trimming stripped 5 bases from V and 2 bases from J, with 13 bases between.

In this sample, this clone turned up a few times. The CDR3 loop is CAWRIPGHRNYGYTF. CDR3 DNA: TGTGCCTGGCGGATCCCGGGACACCGTAACTATGGCTACACCTTC. This chain connects TRBV30 to TRBJ1-2, with D perhaps matching TRBD1 (6 bases). The CDR3 is 15 residues long. Germline CDR1 reads GTSNPN; CDR2 reads SVGIG (reference sequence). The V and J ends lost 5 bases and 1 base respectively, with 17 bases between them.

The chain uses TRBV2 and TRBJ1-5; TRBD1 matches 8 bases. With V trimmed by 6 bases and J by 2 bases, 12 bases remained unmatched. The CDR3 spans 17 residues. The germline CDR1 and CDR2 sequences are SNHLY and FYNNEI. The CDR3 here is CASRIPTGAEGNQPQHF. The CDR3 region has the DNA TGTGCCAGCAGGATCCCGACAGGGGCAGAGGGCAATCAGCCCCAGCATTTT.

This chain connects TRBV5-8 to TRBJ1-4, with 9 bases lining up with TRBD1. The CDR3 loop spans 16 amino acids. With 4 bases clipped from V and 3 bases from J, the junction kept 7 bases outside the gene matches. Germline V CDR1 and CDR2: SGHTS, YDEGEE. CDR3 residues: CASSAGTGSPNEKLFF. The CDR3, as DNA: TGTGCCAGCAGCGCCGGGACAGGGTCACCTAATGAAAAACTGTTTTTT.

The chain is built from TRBV3-1 (or the pseudogene TRBV3-2) and TRBJ2-3; 8 positions agree with TRBD2. Germline V lookup: CDR1 LGHDT, CDR2 YNNKEL (reference sequence). The trim removed 3 bases at V and 8 bases at J, leaving 10 bases unmatched. The CDR3 has 15 residues. The CDR3 loop reads CASSHVRGGRGTQYF. The CDR3 DNA is TGTGCCAGCAGCCACGTACGGGGGGGGCGAGGTACGCAGTATTTT.

For the CDR3, the DNA is TGTGCCACCAGCAGAGATCGACTGGGTCAGCCCCAGCATTTT. Its protein product is CATSRDRLGQPQHF. The chain combines TRBV15 with TRBJ1-5, with D unclear. CDR3 length: 14 residues. Trimming removed 0 bases from V and 6 bases from J, with 9 bases in between. Germline CDR1 reads LNHNV; CDR2 reads YYDKDF (reference sequence).

The V gene is TRBV5-4, the J gene TRBJ1-6, with D possibly being TRBD1 (5 bases). The ends were cut back, 4 bases at V and 3 bases at J, with 8 bases in the middle. Germline lookup yields CDR1 SGHNT and CDR2 YYREEE (reference sequence). CDR3 size: 14 residues. The CDR3 nucleotides are TGTGCCAGCAGCCTAACAGGCTATAATTCACCCCTCCACTTT. Its translation is CASSLTGYNSPLHF.